A selection of T cell receptor beta chains follows, all from one sample in a study of STAT3 mutations in large granular lymphocyte leukemia. Assay used: immunoSEQ multiplex PCR; TCRdb lists only in-frame clones, some missing. Of 7,800 or so clones in the sample, about nine tenths were seen once. Sequences were obtained from peripheral blood mononuclear cells. The receptors were gathered from a man between 50 and 59 years old with T-cell large granular lymphocyte leukemia. Some clones in this sample may be carry-over from other donors' samples. Both conserved end residues are part of each CDR3. A D gene is named only where the DNA matches it firmly. Some rows have no size entry. The others give once, few or many, or a class for an expanded clone.

DNA: TGTGCCAGCAGCTTAAGGGACGGCAAACCCGGGGAGCTGTTTTTT
CDR3: CASSLRDGKPGELFF
D: NA
length: 15
J: TRBJ2-2
size: NA
V: TRBV11-3

DNA: TGTGCCAGCAGCTCCCTAGCGCGCTACAATGAGCAGTTCTTC
CDR3: CASSSLARYNEQFF
D: NA
length: 14
J: TRBJ2-1
size: NA
V: TRBV11-2

DNA: TGTGCCAGCTCACTTTCTCGGGACACTGAAGCTTTCTTT
CDR3: CASSLSRDTEAFF
D: NA
length: 13
J: TRBJ1-1
size: once
V: TRBV18

DNA: TGCAGCGCTCGAAGACAGGGTGGGGCCGGGGAGCTGTTTTTT
CDR3: CSARRQGGAGELFF
D: TRBD1
length: 14
J: TRBJ2-2
size: NA
V: TRBV29-1

DNA: TGTGCCAGCAGCTTGGTGGGGGGCTACACCTTC
CDR3: CASSLVGGYTF
D: NA
length: 11
J: TRBJ1-2
size: NA
V: TRBV5-4

DNA: TGTGCCAGTAGTATCCAGACAGGGGGGGGCGGAGGAGCGCCCCAGCATTTT
CDR3: CASSIQTGGGGGAPQHF
D: TRBD1
length: 17
J: TRBJ1-5
size: once
V: TRBV19

DNA: TGCAGCGGTGGGGACCAAAACACTGAAGCTTTCTTT
CDR3: CSGGDQNTEAFF
D: NA
length: 12
J: TRBJ1-1
size: NA
V: TRBV29-1

DNA: TGTGCCAGCAGTGGTAGTGGCAGGGGAGACCAGCCCCAGCATTTT
CDR3: CASSGSGRGDQPQHF
D: NA
length: 15
J: TRBJ1-5
size: NA
V: TRBV6-6

DNA: TGCGCCAGCAGCTTGGCGGCGCGGGGGCAATACAATGAGCAGTTCTTC
CDR3: CASSLAARGQYNEQFF
D: NA
length: 16
J: TRBJ2-1
size: NA
V: TRBV5-1

DNA: TGTGCCAGCAGTTCGGCGGGCTCCTACGAGCAGTACTTC
CDR3: CASSSAGSYEQYF
D: NA
length: 13
J: TRBJ2-7
size: NA
V: TRBV27

DNA: TGTGCCAGCAGTCCCGGGCTTCGCCAGCCCCAGCATTTT
CDR3: CASSPGLRQPQHF
D: NA
length: 13
J: TRBJ1-5
size: NA
V: TRBV28

DNA: TGTGCCAGCACCGACGAGGGGGGATCCACAGATACGCAGTATTTT
CDR3: CASTDEGGSTDTQYF
D: NA
length: 15
J: TRBJ2-3
size: NA
V: TRBV6-5